The source of this TCR beta chain is a study of cytomegalovirus exposure and HLA in healthy donors. About the study: An earlier analysis found some 120 million unique TCR beta sequences from around 180 million T cells.

Germline-derived CDR1 and CDR2 are LGHNT and FRNRAP. Trimming removed 6 bases from V and 1 base from J; junction bases left unmatched: 7. CDR3 length: 16 residues. Use of 60 Vbeta and 13 Jbeta primers characterized the PCR. Sequencing used immunoSEQ multiplex PCR; TCRdb keeps in-frame clones, though not all of them. Recorded for this sample: 100,000 to 150,000 clones. Sequenced sample: PBMCs. V gene TRBV12-5 combines with J gene TRBJ2-2; 8 nucleotides align to TRBD1. This TCR came from a man aged 18 to 35 in good health and CMV-seronegative. The DNA of the CDR3 is TGTGCTAGTGGCCGCACGGGACAGGAGAACACCGGGGAGCTGTTTTTT. Protein product: CASGRTGQENTGELFF.